The rows below give T cell receptor beta chains drawn from one sample of a study of shared clonotypes between healthy human individuals. TCRdb's table, derived via immunoSEQ multiplex PCR, lists solely in-frame clones and lacks some. Found here are millions of clones, 85% to 95% of them singletons; the top ten hold around 1.1%. The specimen sequenced was naive CD8+ T cells sorted from blood. These receptors originate from a man aged 18 to 35 in good health. The CDR3 runs from the conserved cysteine through the conserved F or W. A D gene is named only where the DNA matches it firmly. Not every row has a clone size; where given, it reads once, few, many or a size class.

v_gene: TRBV4-3; abundance: NA; j_gene: TRBJ2-2; d_gene: TRBD1; CDR3aa: CASSQDQGARTGELFF; CDR3nt: TGCGCCAGCAGCCAGGATCAGGGGGCGCGGACCGGGGAGCTGTTTTTT
v_gene: TRBV21-1; abundance: NA; j_gene: TRBJ1-1; d_gene: NA; CDR3aa: CASIDFRTNTEAFF; CDR3nt: TGTGCCAGCATCGACTTTCGGACGAACACTGAAGCTTTCTTT
v_gene: TRBV12-2; abundance: NA; j_gene: TRBJ2-7; d_gene: NA; CDR3aa: CASRLVGQGIHEQYF; CDR3nt: NA
v_gene: TRBV28; abundance: NA; j_gene: TRBJ2-1; d_gene: NA; CDR3aa: CASSSWKTDYNEQFF; CDR3nt: TGTGCCAGCAGTTCCTGGAAAACCGATTACAATGAGCAGTTCTTC
v_gene: TRBV2; abundance: once; j_gene: TRBJ2-7; d_gene: NA; CDR3aa: CASSGTVSLYEQYF; CDR3nt: TGTGCCAGCAGTGGGACAGTGTCACTCTACGAGCAGTACTTC
v_gene: TRBV5-1; abundance: NA; j_gene: TRBJ2-1; d_gene: NA; CDR3aa: CASSLGLGPGSYNEQFF; CDR3nt: TGCGCCAGCAGCTTGGGTCTGGGTCCGGGCTCCTACAATGAGCAGTTCTTC
v_gene: TRBV5-4; abundance: NA; j_gene: TRBJ2-1; d_gene: NA; CDR3aa: CASSFPASNEQFF; CDR3nt: TGTGCCAGCAGCTTTCCAGCAAGCAATGAGCAGTTCTTC
v_gene: TRBV7-9; abundance: NA; j_gene: TRBJ2-3; d_gene: NA; CDR3aa: CASSLEESGGARTDTQYF; CDR3nt: TGTGCCAGCAGCTTAGAAGAGAGTGGAGGGGCGCGCACAGATACGCAGTATTTT
v_gene: TRBV7-9; abundance: NA; j_gene: TRBJ1-3; d_gene: NA; CDR3aa: CASSLAGGAIYF; CDR3nt: TGTGCCAGCAGCTTAGCGGGAGGTGCCATATATTTT
v_gene: TRBV6-5; abundance: NA; j_gene: TRBJ2-2; d_gene: NA; CDR3aa: CASSYEWGPNTGELFF; CDR3nt: TGTGCCAGCAGTTACGAGTGGGGGCCTAACACCGGGGAGCTGTTTTTT
v_gene: TRBV4-1; abundance: NA; j_gene: TRBJ2-5; d_gene: NA; CDR3aa: CASSQVGGRQETQYF; CDR3nt: TGCGCCAGCAGCCAAGTAGGTGGTCGGCAAGAGACCCAGTACTTC
v_gene: TRBV10-2; abundance: NA; j_gene: TRBJ1-4; d_gene: TRBD1; CDR3aa: CASSRDRAIATNEKLFF; CDR3nt: TGCGCCAGCAGCCGGGACAGGGCAATTGCAACTAATGAAAAACTGTTTTTT
v_gene: TRBV27; abundance: NA; j_gene: TRBJ2-1; d_gene: TRBD2; CDR3aa: CASRTGTSGNNEQFF; CDR3nt: TGTGCCAGCAGGACCGGGACTAGCGGTAACAATGAGCAGTTCTTC
v_gene: TRBV16; abundance: NA; j_gene: TRBJ2-7; d_gene: NA; CDR3aa: CASSQPALSHEQYF; CDR3nt: TGTGCCAGCAGCCAACCGGCCCTAAGCCACGAGCAGTACTTC
v_gene: TRBV27; abundance: NA; j_gene: TRBJ2-7; d_gene: NA; CDR3aa: CASSFGQNYEQYF; CDR3nt: TGTGCCAGCAGTTTCGGCCAAAACTACGAGCAGTACTTC
v_gene: TRBV28; abundance: NA; j_gene: TRBJ2-7; d_gene: NA; CDR3aa: CASSARISYEQYF; CDR3nt: TGTGCCAGCAGTGCGCGAATCTCCTACGAGCAGTACTTC
v_gene: TRBV6-6; abundance: NA; j_gene: TRBJ2-1; d_gene: TRBD1; CDR3aa: CASSGTGVGGSNEQFF; CDR3nt: TGTGCCAGCAGTGGGACAGGGGTAGGAGGCTCCAATGAGCAGTTCTTC
v_gene: TRBV9; abundance: NA; j_gene: TRBJ2-1; d_gene: TRBD2; CDR3aa: CASSISGGFDNEQFF; CDR3nt: TGTGCCAGCAGCATTAGCGGGGGATTCGACAATGAGCAGTTCTTC
v_gene: TRBV5-8; abundance: NA; j_gene: TRBJ2-1; d_gene: NA; CDR3aa: CASSLDYNEQFF; CDR3nt: TGTGCCAGCAGCTTGGACTACAATGAGCAGTTCTTC
v_gene: TRBV6-6; abundance: NA; j_gene: TRBJ2-2; d_gene: NA; CDR3aa: CASSYSEGPGELFF; CDR3nt: TGTGCCAGCAGTTACTCGGAAGGACCCGGGGAGCTGTTTTTT
v_gene: TRBV9; abundance: NA; j_gene: TRBJ2-1; d_gene: NA; CDR3aa: CASSDGLPYNEQFF; CDR3nt: TGTGCCAGCAGCGACGGTTTGCCTTACAATGAGCAGTTCTTC
v_gene: TRBV19; abundance: NA; j_gene: TRBJ2-1; d_gene: NA; CDR3aa: CASSIKSNEQFF; CDR3nt: TGTGCCAGTAGTATAAAATCGAATGAGCAGTTCTTC
v_gene: TRBV18; abundance: once; j_gene: TRBJ2-3; d_gene: NA; CDR3aa: CASSPRLEGVTDTQYF; CDR3nt: TGTGCCAGCTCACCCCGGTTGGAGGGAGTCACAGATACGCAGTATTTT
v_gene: TRBV5-6; abundance: NA; j_gene: TRBJ2-6; d_gene: NA; CDR3aa: CASSFGTGANVLTF; CDR3nt: TGTGCCAGCAGCTTTGGTACCGGGGCCAACGTCCTGACTTTC
v_gene: TRBV7-6; abundance: NA; j_gene: TRBJ2-7; d_gene: TRBD1; CDR3aa: CASSLGGQGPYEQYF; CDR3nt: TGTGCCAGCAGCTTAGGTGGACAGGGCCCTTACGAGCAGTACTTC
v_gene: TRBV5-1; abundance: NA; j_gene: TRBJ1-2; d_gene: NA; CDR3aa: CASSYPTPADGNYGYTF; CDR3nt: TGCGCCAGCAGCTACCCGACCCCAGCCGATGGTAACTATGGCTACACCTTC
v_gene: TRBV5-5; abundance: NA; j_gene: TRBJ1-2; d_gene: NA; CDR3aa: CASGPPGNYGYTF; CDR3nt: TGTGCCAGCGGCCCGCCGGGGAACTATGGCTACACCTTC
v_gene: TRBV9; abundance: NA; j_gene: TRBJ2-1; d_gene: TRBD2; CDR3aa: CASSISGRGYNEQFF; CDR3nt: TGTGCCAGCAGCATCAGCGGGAGGGGTTACAATGAGCAGTTCTTC
v_gene: TRBV29-1; abundance: NA; j_gene: TRBJ2-5; d_gene: NA; CDR3aa: CSVVGRGRGETQYF; CDR3nt: TGCAGCGTTGTTGGGCGGGGGCGCGGAGAGACCCAGTACTTC
v_gene: TRBV10-2; abundance: few; j_gene: TRBJ2-2; d_gene: NA; CDR3aa: CASSEREAGELFF; CDR3nt: TGCGCCAGCAGTGAACGGGAAGCCGGGGAGCTGTTTTTT
v_gene: TRBV6-1; abundance: once; j_gene: TRBJ2-7; d_gene: TRBD2; CDR3aa: CASSVGGGAYEQYF; CDR3nt: TGTGCCAGCAGTGTGGGCGGGGGGGCCTACGAGCAGTACTTC
v_gene: TRBV15; abundance: NA; j_gene: TRBJ1-1; d_gene: NA; CDR3aa: CATSRDVGGTEAFF; CDR3nt: TGTGCCACCAGCAGGGACGTTGGGGGTACTGAAGCTTTCTTT
v_gene: TRBV27; abundance: NA; j_gene: TRBJ2-7; d_gene: TRBD1; CDR3aa: CASSLGTGGSYEQYF; CDR3nt: TGTGCCAGCAGTTTGGGGACAGGGGGCTCCTACGAGCAGTACTTC
v_gene: TRBV19; abundance: NA; j_gene: TRBJ1-2; d_gene: NA; CDR3aa: CASSIQGRGDYGYTF; CDR3nt: TGTGCCAGTAGTATACAGGGAAGAGGGGACTATGGCTACACCTTC
v_gene: TRBV7-2; abundance: NA; j_gene: TRBJ2-7; d_gene: NA; CDR3aa: CASSLMGAPSYEQYF; CDR3nt: TGTGCCAGCAGCTTAATGGGGGCTCCCTCCTACGAGCAGTACTTC
v_gene: TRBV6-1; abundance: once; j_gene: TRBJ2-7; d_gene: NA; CDR3aa: CASSVGASYEQYF; CDR3nt: TGTGCCAGCAGTGTCGGCGCCTCCTACGAGCAGTACTTC
v_gene: TRBV27; abundance: NA; j_gene: TRBJ1-2; d_gene: TRBD1; CDR3aa: CASSLRTGGFRYGYTF; CDR3nt: TGTGCCAGCAGTCTACGGACAGGGGGGTTTCGCTATGGCTACACCTTC
v_gene: TRBV6-6; abundance: NA; j_gene: TRBJ1-2; d_gene: NA; CDR3aa: CASSYSTPNYGYTF; CDR3nt: TGTGCCAGCAGTTACAGCACCCCTAACTATGGCTACACCTTC
v_gene: TRBV19; abundance: once; j_gene: TRBJ2-1; d_gene: TRBD2; CDR3aa: CASSIASSGGWNEQFF; CDR3nt: TGTGCCAGTAGTATAGCTTCTAGCGGGGGTTGGAATGAGCAGTTCTTC
v_gene: TRBV10-2; abundance: NA; j_gene: TRBJ1-1; d_gene: NA; CDR3aa: CASSESIVSNTEAFF; CDR3nt: TGCGCCAGCAGTGAGTCGATTGTATCGAACACTGAAGCTTTCTTT
v_gene: TRBV11-2; abundance: NA; j_gene: TRBJ1-1; d_gene: NA; CDR3aa: CASSLEPGVDTEAFF; CDR3nt: TGTGCCAGCAGCTTAGAACCGGGAGTCGACACTGAAGCTTTCTTT
v_gene: TRBV5-1; abundance: NA; j_gene: TRBJ2-6; d_gene: NA; CDR3aa: CASSLGLSSGANVLTF; CDR3nt: TGCGCCAGCAGCTTGGGGCTGAGCTCTGGGGCCAACGTCCTGACTTTC
v_gene: TRBV7-9; abundance: NA; j_gene: TRBJ2-7; d_gene: TRBD1; CDR3aa: CASSLFPGQGTEQYF; CDR3nt: TGTGCCAGCAGCTTATTCCCGGGACAGGGGACCGAGCAGTACTTC
v_gene: TRBV13; abundance: NA; j_gene: TRBJ2-7; d_gene: TRBD1; CDR3aa: CASSMGQIYEQYF; CDR3nt: TGTGCCAGCAGCATGGGACAGATCTACGAGCAGTACTTC
v_gene: TRBV5-1; abundance: NA; j_gene: TRBJ2-7; d_gene: NA; CDR3aa: CASSLGQGLPYEQYF; CDR3nt: TGCGCCAGCAGCTTGGGGCAGGGTCTTCCCTACGAGCAGTACTTC
v_gene: TRBV30; abundance: NA; j_gene: TRBJ1-1; d_gene: NA; CDR3aa: CAWSADMNTEAFF; CDR3nt: TGTGCCTGGAGTGCCGATATGAACACTGAAGCTTTCTTT
v_gene: TRBV29-1; abundance: NA; j_gene: TRBJ2-7; d_gene: NA; CDR3aa: CSVEGPSSYEQYF; CDR3nt: TGCAGCGTTGAGGGACCGAGCTCCTACGAGCAGTACTTC
v_gene: TRBV28; abundance: NA; j_gene: TRBJ1-5; d_gene: TRBD1; CDR3aa: CASSFVQGGPQPQHF; CDR3nt: TGTGCCAGCAGTTTTGTGCAGGGGGGCCCTCAGCCCCAGCATTTT
v_gene: TRBV30; abundance: NA; j_gene: TRBJ1-1; d_gene: NA; CDR3aa: CAWRPENTEAFF; CDR3nt: TGTGCCTGGAGACCGGAGAACACTGAAGCTTTCTTT
v_gene: TRBV2; abundance: NA; j_gene: TRBJ2-3; d_gene: TRBD1; CDR3aa: CASSVEIGQGADTQYF; CDR3nt: TGTGCCAGCAGTGTCGAAATAGGACAGGGCGCAGATACGCAGTATTTT
v_gene: TRBV5-4; abundance: NA; j_gene: TRBJ2-3; d_gene: TRBD2; CDR3aa: CASSLGLAGGLSTDTQYF; CDR3nt: TGTGCCAGCAGCTTGGGACTAGCGGGGGGGCTAAGCACAGATACGCAGTATTTT
v_gene: TRBV5-4; abundance: NA; j_gene: TRBJ2-7; d_gene: NA; CDR3aa: CASRQDGRSYEQYF; CDR3nt: TGTGCCAGCAGGCAGGACGGCCGTTCATACGAGCAGTACTTC
v_gene: TRBV5-1; abundance: NA; j_gene: TRBJ2-7; d_gene: NA; CDR3aa: CASSMGSVLAAWGYEQYF; CDR3nt: TGCGCCAGCAGCATGGGGAGCGTCTTAGCGGCCTGGGGGTACGAGCAGTACTTC
v_gene: TRBV15; abundance: NA; j_gene: TRBJ2-2; d_gene: NA; CDR3aa: CATSRDSLNTGELFF; CDR3nt: TGTGCCACCAGCAGGGACTCCCTGAACACCGGGGAGCTGTTTTTT
v_gene: TRBV9; abundance: NA; j_gene: TRBJ2-5; d_gene: NA; CDR3aa: CASSVVGGQETQYF; CDR3nt: TGTGCCAGCAGCGTAGTTGGCGGCCAAGAGACCCAGTACTTC
v_gene: TRBV5-6; abundance: NA; j_gene: TRBJ2-7; d_gene: NA; CDR3aa: CASSSQDYEQYF; CDR3nt: TGTGCCAGCAGCTCGCAGGACTACGAGCAGTACTTC
v_gene: TRBV25-1; abundance: few; j_gene: TRBJ2-2; d_gene: NA; CDR3aa: CASSGREITGELFF; CDR3nt: TGTGCCAGCTCCGGTCGGGAGATCACCGGGGAGCTGTTTTTT
v_gene: TRBV6-5; abundance: NA; j_gene: TRBJ2-2; d_gene: NA; CDR3aa: CASSYSTDHGELFF; CDR3nt: TGTGCCAGCAGTTACTCGACGGACCACGGGGAGCTGTTTTTT
v_gene: TRBV27; abundance: NA; j_gene: TRBJ1-2; d_gene: NA; CDR3aa: CASRGGGSLYGYTF; CDR3nt: TGTGCCAGCAGAGGAGGGGGTTCCCTTTATGGCTACACCTTC
v_gene: TRBV7-9; abundance: NA; j_gene: TRBJ1-5; d_gene: NA; CDR3aa: CASSHGGQPQHF; CDR3nt: TGTGCCAGCAGCCATGGTGGACAGCCCCAGCATTTT